These T cell receptor beta chains were read from a single sample in a study of blood T cell repertoires in COVID-19. Data came from immunoSEQ multiplex PCR; TCRdb stores just in-frame clones and leaves some out. The sample yields tens of thousands of clones, around two thirds seen once. What was sequenced was peripheral blood. Every receptor here comes from a human donor with acute or convalescent COVID-19. The donor label of this sample is uncertain. CDR3s leave out the opening cysteine and the closing phenylalanine or tryptophan. Fields, in order: CDR3 protein, V gene, clone size, J gene. The listing skips clone size in some rows; elsewhere it reads once, few, many or a size class.

CDR3aa: ASSFRDQWEPQH
v_gene: TRBV19
abundance: -
j_gene: TRBJ1-5

CDR3aa: ASSQTGGEKLF
v_gene: TRBV4-3
abundance: -
j_gene: TRBJ1-4

CDR3aa: ASGAPSARTDTQY
v_gene: TRBV2
abundance: -
j_gene: TRBJ2-3

CDR3aa: SASTLAGQETQY
v_gene: TRBV20-1
abundance: few
j_gene: TRBJ2-5

CDR3aa: ASSVVGMDTGELF
v_gene: TRBV9
abundance: -
j_gene: TRBJ2-2

CDR3aa: ASSLAGGKGQPQH
v_gene: TRBV7-2
abundance: -
j_gene: TRBJ1-5

CDR3aa: AISSRTSGSTDTQY
v_gene: TRBV10-3
abundance: once
j_gene: TRBJ2-3

CDR3aa: ASSLFMNGGQGVSDGYT
v_gene: TRBV28
abundance: -
j_gene: TRBJ1-2

CDR3aa: ASSEARANTGELF
v_gene: TRBV2
abundance: -
j_gene: TRBJ2-2

CDR3aa: ASSPDRSPLH
v_gene: TRBV2
abundance: many
j_gene: TRBJ1-6

CDR3aa: ASSHLTDRVGSPLH
v_gene: TRBV4-1
abundance: few
j_gene: TRBJ1-6

CDR3aa: ASSMFLWQRETQY
v_gene: TRBV19
abundance: -
j_gene: TRBJ2-5

CDR3aa: ASSQEIDEQF
v_gene: TRBV4-2
abundance: -
j_gene: TRBJ2-1

CDR3aa: ASRAGGSNYGYT
v_gene: TRBV28
abundance: -
j_gene: TRBJ1-2

CDR3aa: ASSMTSGIRSPLH
v_gene: TRBV27
abundance: -
j_gene: TRBJ1-6

CDR3aa: ASSLGGSPTLNEQF
v_gene: TRBV5-6
abundance: -
j_gene: TRBJ2-1

CDR3aa: ASLARGTTDTQY
v_gene: TRBV2
abundance: -
j_gene: TRBJ2-3

CDR3aa: ASSLRANTGELF
v_gene: TRBV5-4
abundance: -
j_gene: TRBJ2-2

CDR3aa: ASSYGQRRQETQY
v_gene: TRBV6-6
abundance: -
j_gene: TRBJ2-5

CDR3aa: AISYARAGVEEQY
v_gene: TRBV10-3
abundance: -
j_gene: TRBJ2-7

CDR3aa: ASRVQSNNSPLH
v_gene: TRBV13
abundance: -
j_gene: TRBJ1-6

CDR3aa: ASSSGQTMNTEAF
v_gene: TRBV27
abundance: few
j_gene: TRBJ1-1

CDR3aa: ASSQEGRGDGYT
v_gene: TRBV4-3
abundance: -
j_gene: TRBJ1-2

CDR3aa: ASSFRDRSSPLH
v_gene: TRBV5-6
abundance: -
j_gene: TRBJ1-6

CDR3aa: ASRGLRREGYEQY
v_gene: TRBV11-2
abundance: -
j_gene: TRBJ2-7

CDR3aa: ASSPDRGNTEAF
v_gene: TRBV7-9
abundance: -
j_gene: TRBJ1-1

CDR3aa: ASSTSGRGTDTQY
v_gene: TRBV21-1
abundance: -
j_gene: TRBJ2-3

CDR3aa: ASKRGGSYNEQF
v_gene: TRBV6-6
abundance: -
j_gene: TRBJ2-1

CDR3aa: ASSLNRGRETQY
v_gene: TRBV18
abundance: -
j_gene: TRBJ2-5

CDR3aa: ASSLQSPQSVAPLH
v_gene: TRBV7-2
abundance: -
j_gene: TRBJ1-6

CDR3aa: ASSLGLAGGGVNTQY
v_gene: TRBV7-2
abundance: -
j_gene: TRBJ2-3

CDR3aa: AISTVTGELF
v_gene: TRBV10-3
abundance: -
j_gene: TRBJ2-2

CDR3aa: ASSSRQGSQETQY
v_gene: TRBV5-1
abundance: -
j_gene: TRBJ2-5

CDR3aa: ASSYGQGHNSPLH
v_gene: TRBV5-5
abundance: -
j_gene: TRBJ1-6

CDR3aa: ASSSGYEQY
v_gene: TRBV28
abundance: few
j_gene: TRBJ2-7

CDR3aa: ASSQQPTSGKTQY
v_gene: TRBV3-1/TRBV3-2
abundance: -
j_gene: TRBJ2-5

CDR3aa: ASSISGGPETQY
v_gene: TRBV19
abundance: few
j_gene: TRBJ2-5

CDR3aa: ASSLEGQGGKNGYT
v_gene: TRBV5-1
abundance: once
j_gene: TRBJ1-2

CDR3aa: ASKRWNEKLF
v_gene: TRBV2
abundance: -
j_gene: TRBJ1-4